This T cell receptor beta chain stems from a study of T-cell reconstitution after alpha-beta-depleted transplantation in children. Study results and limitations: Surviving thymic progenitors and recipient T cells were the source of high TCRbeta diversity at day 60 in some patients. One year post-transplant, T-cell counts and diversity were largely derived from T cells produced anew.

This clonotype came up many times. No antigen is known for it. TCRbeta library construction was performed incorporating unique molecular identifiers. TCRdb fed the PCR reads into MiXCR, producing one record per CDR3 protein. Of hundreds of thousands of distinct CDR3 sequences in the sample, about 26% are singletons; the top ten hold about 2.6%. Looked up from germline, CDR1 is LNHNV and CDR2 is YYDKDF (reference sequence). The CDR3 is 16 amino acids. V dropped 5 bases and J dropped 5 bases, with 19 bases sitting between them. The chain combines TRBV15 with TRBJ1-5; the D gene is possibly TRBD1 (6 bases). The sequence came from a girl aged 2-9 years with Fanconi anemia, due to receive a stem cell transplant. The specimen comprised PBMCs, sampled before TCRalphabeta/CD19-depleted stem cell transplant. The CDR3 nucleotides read TGTGCCACCAGCGGATCCCGGGACATACCTCATCAGCCCCAGCATTTT. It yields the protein CATSGSRDIPHQPQHF.